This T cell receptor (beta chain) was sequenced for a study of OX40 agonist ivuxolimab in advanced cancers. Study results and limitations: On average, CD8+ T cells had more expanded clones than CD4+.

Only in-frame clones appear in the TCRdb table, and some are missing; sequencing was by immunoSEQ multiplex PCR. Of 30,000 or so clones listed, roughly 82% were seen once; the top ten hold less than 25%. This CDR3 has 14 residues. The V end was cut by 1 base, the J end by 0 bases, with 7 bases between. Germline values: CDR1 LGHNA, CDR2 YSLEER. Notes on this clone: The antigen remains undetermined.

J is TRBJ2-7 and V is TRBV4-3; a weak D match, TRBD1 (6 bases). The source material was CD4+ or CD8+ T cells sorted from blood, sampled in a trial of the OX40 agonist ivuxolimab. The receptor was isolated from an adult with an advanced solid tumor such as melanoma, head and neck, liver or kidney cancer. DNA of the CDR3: TGCGCCAGCAGCCAAGGGACAGCCTCCTACGAGCAGTACTTC. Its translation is CASSQGTASYEQYF.